The sequence of this TCR beta chain was determined in a study of T cell clonality in common variable immunodeficiency. The CDR3 is made up of 14 amino acids. The junction had 9 bases not matched to a gene; V was cut back by 5 bases and J by 6 bases. Germline loops: CDR1 KGHSH, CDR2 LQKENI. Study-wide points: Repertoire-complication correlations in CVID were limited by patient heterogeneity. Reportedly, TCR beta sequences from common variable immunodeficiency showed fewer deletions and N-nucleotide insertions. TCRbeta clonality was increased in CVID versus healthy controls.

Control and CVID samples contributed equal amounts of genomic DNA. Sequencing was performed with immunoSEQ multiplex PCR; in TCRdb, only in-frame clones are kept and a portion is missing. Observed in the sample are some 12,000 clones, none of them singletons. This clone is judged medium-sized. Its matching antigen is unknown. The read ends 3 residues before the CDR3 terminus; that terminus is restored from the germline J gene. The material sequenced was peripheral blood mononuclear cells. The chain links TRBV18 to TRBJ1-2, with 7 bases matching TRBD1. The receptor was isolated from a human donor with common variable immunodeficiency. The CDR3 bases that were read are TGTGCCAGCTCAACCGGACAGGAGCGCCATGGC. Translating gives CASSTGQERHG. The CDR3 in its entirety is CASSTGQERHGYTF.